This entry lists 14 T cell receptor beta chains sequenced from one sample in a study of blood T cell repertoires in COVID-19. Data came from immunoSEQ multiplex PCR; TCRdb stores just in-frame clones and leaves some out. This table holds under 150,000 clones, about four fifths found once. What was sequenced was peripheral blood. These receptors all come from a man aged 80 or over with acute or convalescent COVID-19.

This clone was recorded a few times. Other DNA sequences in this sample translate to the same CDR3. The chain has TRBV18 and TRBJ2-5; TRBD1 matches at 7 bases. This CDR3 has 13 residues. V trimming: 4 bases; J trimming: 2 bases; junction bases outside the gene matches: 1. Per the germline V gene, CDR1 is KGHSH and CDR2 is LQKENI. For the CDR3, the DNA is TGTGCCAGCTCACAGGGACAGCAAGAGACCCAGTACTTC. Protein sequence: CASSQGQQETQYF.

The chain carries TRBV5-5 and TRBJ1-1; D gene uncertain. The V gene lost 1 base and the J gene lost 7 bases, with 14 bases spanning the gap. CDR3 size: 14 residues. CDR1 and CDR2 (germline): SGHKS, YYEKEE (reference sequence). Here the CDR3 reads CASSLRTVSGEAFF. CDR3 nucleotides: TGTGCCAGCAGCTTGCGGACTGTCTCCGGTGAAGCTTTCTTT.

The V call is TRBV4-2, the J call TRBJ2-1; 7 bases map to TRBD2. V lost 2 bases to trimming and J lost 7 bases; unmatched junction nucleotides: 11. Germline loops: CDR1 LGHNA, CDR2 YNFKEQ. This CDR3 contains 16 residues. Here the CDR3 DNA reads TGTGCCAGCAGCCAAATTAGCGGGCGCGGGGGTAATGAGCAGTTCTTC. Translation gives CASSQISGRGGNEQFF.

The rearrangement uses TRBV7-2 and TRBJ2-1, with D unclear. V was cut by 4 bases and J by 9 bases, with 10 bases left in between. This CDR3 is built from 12 residues. The germline gives CDR1 SGHTA, CDR2 FQGNSA. The CDR3 is CASSSGWIEQFF. The CDR3 DNA reads as TGTGCCAGCAGCTCCGGGTGGATTGAGCAGTTCTTC.

The chain carries TRBV29-1 and TRBJ2-1, with D possibly being TRBD2 (6 bases). V lost 3 bases and J lost 7, with 13 bases in between. The germline CDR1 and CDR2 sequences are SQVTM and ANQGSEA. The CDR3 runs 13 residues. In nucleotides, the CDR3 is TGCAGCGTTGATTTATTGCTAGCGAATGAGCAGTTCTTC. Protein sequence: CSVDLLLANEQFF.

This clone came up once. The chain combines TRBV2 with TRBJ1-2; 7 bases map to TRBD1. The CDR3 length is 14 residues. CDR1 SNHLY and CDR2 FYNNEI come from the germline V gene. With V trimmed by 4 bases and J by 3 bases, 5 bases remained unmatched. CDR3 bases: TGTGCCAGCAGTGGCGACAGGGAGGACTATGGCTACACCTTC. Residues: CASSGDREDYGYTF.

This clone was recorded a few times. This rearrangement joins TRBV19 to TRBJ1-2; D is possibly TRBD1 (6 bases). The CDR3 is made up of 13 amino acids. V lost 0 bases and J lost 4, with 6 bases in between. The germline gives CDR1 LNHDA, CDR2 SQIVND (reference sequence). The CDR3: CASSIETGYGYTF. CDR3 nucleotide sequence: TGTGCCAGTAGTATAGAGACAGGCTATGGCTACACCTTC.

The chain links TRBV19 to TRBJ1-6; D possibly corresponds to TRBD1 (5 bases). Germline loops: CDR1 LNHDA, CDR2 SQIVND (reference sequence). V lost 6 bases and J 5 bases, leaving 11 bases between the germline ends. CDR3 length: 14 amino acids. The CDR3 nucleotides are TGTGCCAGTAGCGAATCGGGGGATAATTCACCCCTCCACTTT. The encoded protein is CASSESGDNSPLHF.

This clone was seen a handful of times. V usage is TRBV14 and J usage is TRBJ1-2; the D gene is possibly TRBD1 (5 bases). Germline V gene data show CDR1 as SGHDN and CDR2 as FVKESK. Trimming cost V 3 bases and J 1 base, with 12 bases left between them. This CDR3 is built from 15 residues. CDR3 nucleotides: TGTGCCAGCAGCCAGACCGGAGACAGTAACTATGGCTACACCTTC. It translates to CASSQTGDSNYGYTF.

The chain combines TRBV6-5 with TRBJ2-7; a possible D gene is TRBD1 (6 bases). The CDR3 contains 13 residues. The germline V gene has CDR1 MNHEY and CDR2 SVGAGI. Trimming removed 9 bases at V and 2 bases at J, with 14 bases between. The CDR3 DNA follows: TGTGCCAGTGGGACACCAACTACCTACGAGCAGTACTTC. Its translation is CASGTPTTYEQYF.

Only a few counts were recorded for this clone. The chain uses TRBV7-9 and TRBJ2-5; D is possibly TRBD2 (6 bases). Trimming took 8 bases from V and 5 from J, leaving 9 bases between them. Germline V gene data show CDR1 as SEHNR and CDR2 as FQNEAQ (reference sequence). The CDR3 length is 11 residues. The CDR3 DNA sequence: TGTGCCAGCTGGAGGGCGGAGACCCAGTACTTC. Translated, it gives CASWRAETQYF.

The V call is TRBV19, the J call TRBJ2-5; D perhaps matches TRBD2 (5 bases). There are 13 residues in the CDR3. Trimming stripped 5 bases from V and 5 bases from J, with 12 bases between. Germline loops: CDR1 LNHDA, CDR2 SQIVND (reference sequence). The CDR3 nucleotides read TGTGCCAGTAGTTGGACTGCCGGGGAGACCCAGTACTTC. Encoded protein: CASSWTAGETQYF.

This chain links TRBV18 with TRBJ2-3, with TRBD2 identical over 7 bases. This CDR3 is 14 amino acids long. The germline V gene has CDR1 KGHSH and CDR2 LQKENI. After removal of 6 bases from V and 2 bases from J, the junction contained 5 bases not matched to a gene. The CDR3 DNA reads TGTGCCAGCTCGCCGGGGGGTACCACAGATACGCAGTATTTT. Its translation is CASSPGGTTDTQYF.

This chain links TRBV2 with TRBJ1-5, with 11 bases identical to TRBD1. The CDR3 sequence is 15 residues long. From germline, CDR1 is SNHLY and CDR2 FYNNEI. Trimming cost V 6 bases and J 4 bases; bases outside gene matches: 5. The CDR3 nucleotides are TGTGCCAGCAGCGCCGGGACAGGGGGGAATCAGCCCCAGCATTTT. Translated, it gives CASSAGTGGNQPQHF.